The rows below give T cell receptor beta chains drawn from one sample of a study of cytomegalovirus exposure and HLA in healthy donors. Data came from immunoSEQ multiplex PCR; TCRdb stores just in-frame clones and leaves some out. The table records more than 60,000 clones, around 89% of them present only once. Sample: PBMCs. The receptors here all came from a woman between 18 and 29 years old in good health and CMV-seronegative. Each CDR3 is given with its conserved first and last residue. The D gene is left open where the match is weak. Clone size is shown for a subset of rows, as once, few, many or a class of expanded clone.

>-|TRBJ1-4|-|TRBV4-1
CASSQGTGGYGEKLFF
TGCGCCAGCAGCCAAGGAACGGGGGGGTATGGTGAAAAACTGTTTTTT
>-|TRBJ2-1|TRBD1|TRBV5-6
CASSTPDRDHNEQFF
TGTGCCAGCAGCACCCCCGACAGGGACCACAATGAGCAGTTCTTC
>-|TRBJ2-2|TRBD2|TRBV13
CASSLRTSGGNTGELFF
TGTGCCAGCAGCTTACGGACTAGCGGGGGAAACACCGGGGAGCTGTTTTTT
>-|TRBJ2-1|TRBD2|TRBV6-5
CASSRTSGSPNEQFF
TGTGCCAGCAGTCGAACTAGCGGGAGTCCCAATGAGCAGTTCTTC
>-|TRBJ1-4|-|TRBV9
CASSVGQTLNEKLFF
TGTGCCAGCAGCGTAGGACAGACCCTTAATGAAAAACTGTTTTTT
>-|TRBJ2-7|TRBD2|TRBV15
CATSTRGGAGEQYF
TGTGCCACCAGCACCCGGGGAGGGGCGGGCGAGCAGTACTTC
>-|TRBJ2-1|TRBD2|TRBV5-8
CASSSWIGGSSYNEQFF
TGTGCCAGCAGCTCCTGGATCGGCGGGAGCTCCTACAATGAGCAGTTCTTC
>-|TRBJ1-2|-|TRBV19
CASSITGIYGYTF
TGTGCCAGTAGTATCACAGGGATCTATGGCTACACCTTC
>-|TRBJ2-2|TRBD2|TRBV2
CASRAGLATTGELFF
TGTGCCAGCAGGGCCGGACTAGCGACCACCGGGGAGCTGTTTTTT
>-|TRBJ1-2|TRBD1|TRBV2
CASTEAWTGGYGYTF
TGTGCCAGCACCGAAGCGTGGACAGGGGGCTATGGCTACACCTTC
>few|TRBJ1-6|-|TRBV25-1
CASSVQGRNSPLHF
TGTGCCAGCAGTGTACAGGGCAGGAATTCACCCCTCCACTTT
>-|TRBJ2-3|TRBD1|TRBV6-1
CATRDRGSDTQYF
TGTGCCACCCGGGACAGGGGCTCAGATACGCAGTATTTT
>-|TRBJ2-1|TRBD1|TRBV5-1
CASRRDSHLFF
TGCGCCAGCAGACGGGACAGCCATTTGTTCTTC
>-|TRBJ2-2|-|TRBV6-1
CASSLAANTGELFF
TGTGCCAGCAGCCTAGCTGCGAACACCGGGGAGCTGTTTTTT
>-|TRBJ2-1|-|TRBV5-1
CASRPTDGWNEQFF
TGCGCCAGCAGACCGACAGACGGGTGGAATGAGCAGTTCTTC
>-|TRBJ1-1|-|TRBV10-3
CASEKDPGLATEAFF
TGTGCCTCCGAGAAGGACCCAGGACTGGCCACTGAAGCTTTCTTT
>-|TRBJ1-6|-|TRBV5-8
CASSLRAIGVTNSPLHF
TGTGCCAGCAGCTTGAGGGCCATCGGGGTAACTAATTCACCCCTCCACTTT
>-|TRBJ1-5|-|TRBV30
CAWSRGNNQPQHF
TGTGCCTGGAGTAGAGGAAACAATCAGCCCCAGCATTTT
>once|TRBJ2-1|TRBD1|TRBV19
CASRKQGNSINEQFF
TGTGCCAGTAGGAAACAGGGGAATTCTATTAATGAGCAGTTCTTC
>-|TRBJ1-5|TRBD1|TRBV19
CASSIAGGKGSQHF
TGTGCCAGTAGTATAGCAGGGGGCAAAGGTTCCCAGCATTTT
>many|TRBJ1-3|TRBD1|TRBV7-9
CASSYKGAVGNTIYF
TGTGCCAGCAGCTACAAGGGGGCGGTGGGAAACACCATATATTTT
>-|TRBJ2-1|-|TRBV12-2
CASRLDGNQQFF
TGTGCAAGTCGCTTAGACGGGAACCAGCAGTTCTTC
>-|TRBJ2-2|-|TRBV7-9
CASSQGGSYTGELFF
TGTGCCAGCAGCCAGGGGGGCTCGTACACCGGGGAGCTGTTTTTT
>-|TRBJ2-7|TRBD2|TRBV10-3
CATGLAGGYEQYF
TGTGCCACCGGACTAGCGGGAGGGTACGAGCAGTACTTC
>-|TRBJ2-7|TRBD2|TRBV5-6
CASSAGLANYEQYF
TGTGCCAGCAGCGCGGGACTAGCAAACTACGAGCAGTACTTC
>-|TRBJ1-6|TRBD1|TRBV10-2
CASSLDRAGNSPLHF
TGCGCCAGCAGTTTGGACAGGGCTGGTAATTCACCCCTCCACTTT
>-|TRBJ1-1|-|TRBV7-7
CASSPWATDTEAFF
TGTGCTAGCAGCCCCTGGGCGACAGACACTGAAGCTTTCTTT
>once|TRBJ2-2|-|TRBV4-2
CASSPDSAPVVGTGELFF
TGTGCCAGCAGCCCGGACAGTGCCCCCGTCGTTGGCACCGGGGAGCTGTTTTTT
>-|TRBJ1-1|TRBD1|TRBV7-9
CASSPDRGRRTEAFF
TGTGCCAGCAGCCCTGACAGGGGGCGCAGGACTGAAGCTTTCTTT
>-|TRBJ1-5|TRBD1|TRBV19
CASQGRDRVGQPQHF
TGTGCCAGTCAAGGTCGGGACAGGGTCGGTCAGCCCCAGCATTTT
>-|TRBJ1-4|TRBD1|TRBV28
CASSLGQPEKLFF
TGTGCCAGCAGTTTGGGACAGCCGGAAAAACTGTTTTTT
>-|TRBJ1-6|-|TRBV28
CASQANSPLHF
TGTGCCAGCCAGGCAAATTCACCCCTCCACTTT
>-|TRBJ2-1|-|TRBV19
CASSSQRVSLNEQFF
TGTGCCAGTAGTAGTCAGAGGGTCTCCTTGAATGAGCAGTTCTTC
>-|TRBJ1-1|-|TRBV6-1
CASSPRTPRRAEAFF
TGTGCCAGCAGTCCTAGGACTCCCCGGAGGGCTGAAGCTTTCTTT
>-|TRBJ2-1|TRBD2|TRBV7-3
CASSLSGSASYNEQFF
TGTGCCAGCAGCCTAAGCGGGAGCGCCTCCTACAATGAGCAGTTCTTC
>-|TRBJ2-1|TRBD1|TRBV2
CASSLGQGGYNEQFF
TGTGCCAGCAGTCTCGGACAGGGAGGATACAATGAGCAGTTCTTC
>-|TRBJ2-3|-|TRBV7-2
CASSRDRTDTQYF
TGTGCCAGCAGCCGAGATCGCACAGATACGCAGTATTTT
>-|TRBJ1-1|-|TRBV6-5
CASSYRQLGSTAEAFF
TGTGCCAGCAGTTACCGCCAACTCGGGTCGACGGCTGAAGCTTTCTTT
>-|TRBJ1-1|TRBD1|TRBV5-1
CASSLGDSLNTEAFF
TGCGCCAGCAGCTTGGGGGACAGTCTGAACACTGAAGCTTTCTTT
>-|TRBJ2-7|TRBD2|TRBV7-6
CASSLGASGIRDEQYF
TGTGCCAGCAGCTTAGGGGCTAGCGGGATTAGAGACGAGCAGTACTTC
>-|TRBJ1-1|-|TRBV27
CASSLSVQGNTEAFF
TGTGCCAGCAGTTTATCTGTACAGGGGAACACTGAAGCTTTCTTT
>-|TRBJ2-3|-|TRBV20-1
CSPEEDTQYF
TGCAGTCCAGAGGAGGATACGCAGTATTTT
>-|TRBJ2-3|TRBD2|TRBV10-3
CAIRKTGTSGSNTQYF
TGTGCCATCAGGAAGACCGGGACTAGCGGGAGTAATACGCAGTATTTT
>-|TRBJ2-7|-|TRBV9
CASSPQQGHSYEQYF
TGTGCCAGCAGCCCCCAACAGGGACACTCCTACGAGCAGTACTTC
>-|TRBJ2-1|-|TRBV7-8
CASSLVAQVYNEQFF
TGTGCCAGCAGCTTAGTGGCTCAGGTCTACAATGAGCAGTTCTTC
>-|TRBJ2-7|-|TRBV21-1
CASSKVGRQPFGTRAYEQYF
TGTGCCAGCAGCAAAGTTGGCAGGCAGCCATTTGGGACTAGAGCCTACGAGCAGTACTTC
>-|TRBJ2-3|TRBD2|TRBV7-3
CASSPKLAGASDTQYF
TGTGCCAGCAGCCCGAAACTAGCGGGAGCGTCAGATACGCAGTATTTT